This T cell receptor beta chain was sequenced during a study of T cells expressing NK-cell markers. Study at large: The study sequenced eight donors, seven HCMV-seropositive and one seronegative. General study points: These same clonotypes (in several donors) also led the CD3+CD56-NKG2C+ fraction.

A note on this clonotype: Its target is not known.

Libraries used 5'RACE template switching adding universal primer site and UMIs. TCRdb re-analyzed the 5' RACE reads; it lists each CDR3 protein once, without DNA. The repertoire table contains 300,000 or so distinct CDR3 sequences. In germline, CDR1 is LGHNA, CDR2 YSLEER. CDR3 length: 13 amino acids. This chain joins TRBV4-3 and TRBJ2-3; TCRdb gives TRBD1 as the D gene, but with no DNA this cannot be confirmed. Sequencing was done on a sample of blood T cells: a sorted CD56 or NKG2C T cell subset, CD4+ or CD8+ T cells, or bulk PBMC T cells (not recorded which). The TCR sequence derives from a woman aged 18 to 75 in good health. CDR3: CASSQDGGDTQYF.